The 13 T cell receptor beta chains below come from one sample, sequenced in a study of blood T cells in healthy people across ages. Using a J-beta primer mix together with a sample-barcoded 5' primer, a second PCR was run for roughly 7 to 11 cycles. TCRdb reprocessed the 5' RACE reads with MiXCR, giving one entry per CDR3 protein. The sample records about 670,000 distinct CDR3 sequences, approximately 40% being singletons. Sample: blood. The receptors were gathered from a man at least 80 years old in good health.

On this clonotype itself: A much larger clone lies a single base off, so this may be a read error. CDR3 region: CTSSETGRGTYEQYF. In DNA form, the CDR3 reads TGTACCAGCAGTGAAACGGGACGGGGCACCTACGAGCAGTACTTC. J is TRBJ2-7 and V is TRBV28; D is tentatively TRBD1 or TRBD2 (5 bases each). The germline CDR1 and CDR2 sequences are MDHEN and SYDVKM. CDR3 length: 15 residues.

This clonotype was seen a few times. The rearrangement uses TRBV20-1 and TRBJ2-2; 7 bases are a match to TRBD1. The junction had 5 bases not matched to a gene; V was cut back by 4 bases and J by 3 bases. CDR3 size: 14 residues. From germline, CDR1 is DFQATT and CDR2 SNEGSKA (reference sequence). CDR3 residues: CSAINRGYTGELFF. The CDR3, as DNA: TGCAGTGCTATCAACAGGGGATACACCGGGGAGCTGTTTTTT.

This clonotype was counted many times. V is TRBV4-2 and J is TRBJ2-7; 9 nucleotides match TRBD1. From germline, CDR1 is LGHNA and CDR2 YNFKEQ. V lost 2 bases and J lost 5; bases outside the gene matches: 10. This CDR3 region has 16 residues. CDR3 in amino acids: CASSQPPGQGSDEQYF. CDR3 nucleotide sequence: TGTGCCAGCAGCCAACCACCGGGACAGGGTTCCGACGAGCAGTACTTC.

J is TRBJ2-7 and V is TRBV5-1, with D possibly matching TRBD2 (6 bases). In germline, CDR1 is SGHRS, CDR2 YFSETQ. The CDR3 is made up of 14 amino acids. The V gene lost 2 bases and the J gene lost 4 bases, with 13 bases spanning the gap. The chain's CDR3 is CASSFTRGGYEQYF. The CDR3 DNA reads TGCGCCAGCAGCTTTACTCGGGGAGGTTACGAGCAGTACTTC.

Worth noting for this clonotype: This may arise from a read error, as a much more abundant clone is one base away. The V gene is TRBV20-1, the J gene TRBJ2-3, with D possibly TRBD2 on 7 matching bases. CDR3 size: 18 residues. Germline assignment: CDR1 DFQATT and CDR2 SNEGSKA (reference sequence). CDR3 sequence: CSARHRGGALEGTDTQYF. The CDR3 DNA follows: TGCAGTGCTAGACATAGAGGGGGGGCCTTAGAAGGCACCGATACGCAGTATTTT.

V usage is TRBV3-1 and J usage is TRBJ2-7, with a weak D call TRBD2 (5 bases). Trimming removed 5 bases from V and 0 bases from J, with 17 bases in between. The germline V gene encodes CDR1 LGHDT and CDR2 YNNKEL (reference sequence). This CDR3 comprises 16 residues. In DNA, the CDR3 is TGTGCCAGCAGCTTTCGATCCGACGGGGACTCCTACGAGCAGTACTTC. This encodes CASSFRSDGDSYEQYF.

This clonotype has a handful of counts. The chain carries TRBV12-3 or TRBV12-4 and TRBJ2-1; D not resolved. The CDR3 extends over 17 amino acids. The V gene lost 6 bases and the J gene lost 0 bases, with 18 bases spanning the gap. The CDR3 sequence: CASRPRLGSGSYNEQFF. CDR3 bases: TGTGCCAGCAGGCCCAGATTAGGATCGGGCTCCTACAATGAGCAGTTCTTC.

Points on this clonotype: One end of the junction is discordant with germline, which a read error may explain. The rearrangement joins TRBV3-1 to TRBJ1-1, with unresolved D. Germline V gene data show CDR1 as LGHDT and CDR2 as YNNKEL (reference sequence). This CDR3 spans 13 amino acids. As DNA, the CDR3 is TGTGCCAGCAGCCCAACAGAGAACACTGTAGCTTTCTTT. Encoded protein: CASSPTENTVAFF.

The rearrangement links TRBV12-3 or TRBV12-4 to TRBJ2-3; TRBD2 is a possible D gene (5 bases). The length of the CDR3 is 15 residues. V lost 7 bases and J 4 bases, leaving 18 bases between the germline ends. The CDR3 DNA sequence: TGTGCCAGCACACCCGACGGGGTTCGTCCAGATACGCAGTATTTT. Its translation is CASTPDGVRPDTQYF.

This chain joins TRBV20-1 and TRBJ2-1, with D perhaps TRBD1 (5 bases). The CDR3 extends over 14 amino acids. Germline V gene lookup returns CDR1 DFQATT and CDR2 SNEGSKA (reference sequence). The V gene lost 0 bases and the J gene lost 7 bases, with 13 bases spanning the gap. CDR3: CSARDPGGANEQFF. CDR3 in DNA: TGCAGTGCTAGAGACCCAGGTGGGGCAAATGAGCAGTTCTTC.

The chain joins TRBV5-1 to TRBJ2-5, with 13 nucleotides matching TRBD2. Per the germline V gene, CDR1 is SGHRS and CDR2 is YFSETQ. The J segment lost 4 bases and the V segment lost 7 bases, leaving 1 base of the junction unmatched. This CDR3 region has 13 residues. The CDR3 region has the DNA TGCGCCAGCTGGACTAGCGGGAGAGAGACCCAGTACTTC. Its protein product is CASWTSGRETQYF. The entire variable domain, with the rest obtained from reference TRBV5-1 and TRBJ2-5, is as follows: KAGVTQTPRYLIKTRGQQVTLSCSPISGHRSVSWYQQTPGQGLQFLFEYFSETQRNKGNFPGRFSGRQFSNSRSEMNVSTLELGDSALYLCASWTSGRETQYFGPGTRLLVL.

In this sample, this clonotype turned up many times. This sequence joins TRBV5-1 and TRBJ1-5; D may be TRBD1 (5 bases). This CDR3 region has 13 residues. Germline V lookup: CDR1 SGHRS, CDR2 YFSETQ. Deletions cut 0 bases from V and 7 bases from J, with 8 bases between. This CDR3 is CASSLEGTQPQHF. The CDR3 region has the DNA TGCGCCAGCAGCTTGGAGGGGACCCAGCCCCAGCATTTT.

This clonotype has more than one count but fewer than ten. The chain recombines TRBV28 with TRBJ2-5, with 7 bases identical to TRBD1. The CDR3 consists of 13 residues. Germline-derived CDR1 and CDR2 are MDHEN and SYDVKM. V lost 8 bases to trimming and J lost 1 base; unmatched junction nucleotides: 4. The CDR3 coding sequence is TGTGCCAGCTTCGGGGACAGCCAAGAGACCCAGTACTTC. It codes for CASFGDSQETQYF. Full variable domain (missing parts from reference TRBV28 and TRBJ2-5): DVKVTQSSRYLVKRTGEKVFLECVQDMDHENMFWYRQDPGLGLRLIYFSYDVKMKEKGDIPEGYSVSREKKERFSLILESASTNQTSMYLCASFGDSQETQYFGPGTRLLVL.